This T cell receptor beta chain stems from a study of shared clonotypes between healthy human individuals. At a deep level, the assay was run. Each sorted subset replicate got 200 ng genomic DNA, around 29,000 genomes. Sequencing was performed with immunoSEQ multiplex PCR; in TCRdb, only in-frame clones are kept and a portion is missing. Altogether about 2.2 million clones are present, just over 90% being singletons, with the ten largest covering under 2%. CDR1 is SGHNT, CDR2 YENEEA, per germline. CDR3 length: 13 residues. V gave up 5 bases and J gave up 4 bases; unmatched junction bases: 4. CD45RO-negative CD8 cells positively selected for CCR7 made up the naive population, which excluded terminally differentiated effector memory CD45RA+ cells. Every donor was a Caucasian adult from Nashville, Tennessee.

This chain links TRBV11-3 with TRBJ2-5; TRBD2 matches at 7 bases. The clonotype comes from a man between 18 and 29 years old in good health. Some clones in this sample may be carry-over from other donors' samples. Sequences were obtained from naive CD8+ T cells from PBMCs. As DNA, the CDR3 is TGTGCCAGCAGCCCAGAGCGGGGAGAGACCCAGTACTTC. Amino acid sequence: CASSPERGETQYF.